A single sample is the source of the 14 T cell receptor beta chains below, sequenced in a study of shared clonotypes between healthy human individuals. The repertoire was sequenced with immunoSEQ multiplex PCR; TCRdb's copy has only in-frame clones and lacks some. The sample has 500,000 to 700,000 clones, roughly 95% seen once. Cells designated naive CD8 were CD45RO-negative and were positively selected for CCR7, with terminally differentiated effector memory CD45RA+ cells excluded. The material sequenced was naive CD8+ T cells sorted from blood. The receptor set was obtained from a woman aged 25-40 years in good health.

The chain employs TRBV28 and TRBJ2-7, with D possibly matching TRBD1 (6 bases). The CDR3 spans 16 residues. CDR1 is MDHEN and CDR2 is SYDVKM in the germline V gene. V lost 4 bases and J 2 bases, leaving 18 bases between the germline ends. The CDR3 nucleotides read TGTGCCAGCAGTTCCGGGACAAAAAGTGATCCCTACGAGCAGTACTTC. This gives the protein CASSSGTKSDPYEQYF.

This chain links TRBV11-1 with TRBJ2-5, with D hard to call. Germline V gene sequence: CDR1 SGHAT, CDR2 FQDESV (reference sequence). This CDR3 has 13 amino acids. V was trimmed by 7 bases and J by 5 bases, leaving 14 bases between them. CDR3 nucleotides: TGTGCCAGCAACGCCGATCTGAGCGAGACCCAGTACTTC. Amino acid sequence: CASNADLSETQYF.

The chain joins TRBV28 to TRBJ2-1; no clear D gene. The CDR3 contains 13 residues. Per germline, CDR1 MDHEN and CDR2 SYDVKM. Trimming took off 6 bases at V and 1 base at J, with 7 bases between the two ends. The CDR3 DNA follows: TGTGCCAGCAGGCAGGTATCCTACAATGAGCAGTTCTTC. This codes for CASRQVSYNEQFF.

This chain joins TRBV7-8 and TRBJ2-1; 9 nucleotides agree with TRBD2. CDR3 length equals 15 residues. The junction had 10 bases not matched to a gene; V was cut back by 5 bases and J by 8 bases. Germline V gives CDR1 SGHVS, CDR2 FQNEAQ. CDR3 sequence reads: CASSPPASGIDEQFF. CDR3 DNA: TGTGCCAGCAGCCCACCGGCTAGCGGGATCGATGAGCAGTTCTTC.

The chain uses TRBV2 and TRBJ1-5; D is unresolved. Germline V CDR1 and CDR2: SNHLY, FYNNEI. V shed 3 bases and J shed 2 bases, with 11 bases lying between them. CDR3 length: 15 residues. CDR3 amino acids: CASSDRPTGNQPQHF. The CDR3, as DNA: TGTGCCAGCAGTGATCGGCCGACCGGCAATCAGCCCCAGCATTTT.

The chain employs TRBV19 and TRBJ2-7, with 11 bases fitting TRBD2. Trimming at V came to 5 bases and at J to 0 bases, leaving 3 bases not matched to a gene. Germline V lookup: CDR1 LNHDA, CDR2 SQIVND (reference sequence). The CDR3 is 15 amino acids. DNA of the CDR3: TGTGCCAGTAGTCCGGGACTAGCGGACTCCTACGAGCAGTACTTC. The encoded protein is CASSPGLADSYEQYF. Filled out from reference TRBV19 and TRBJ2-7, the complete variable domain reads DGGITQSPKYLFRKEGQNVTLSCEQNLNHDAMYWYRQDPGQGLRLIYYSQIVNDFQKGDIAEGYSVSREKKESFPLTVTSAQKNPTAFYLCASSPGLADSYEQYFGPGTRLTVT.

The CDR3 loop reads CSVEGFTEVHTEAFF. The CDR3 bases are TGCAGCGTTGAAGGTTTTACTGAGGTTCACACTGAAGCTTTCTTT. This chain connects TRBV29-1 to TRBJ1-1; D is unclear. The CDR3 contains 15 residues. Germline CDR1 reads SQVTM; CDR2 reads ANQGSEA. Trimming pared 1 base from V and 3 bases from J, leaving 15 bases between.

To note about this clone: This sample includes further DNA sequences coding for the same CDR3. This CDR3 is CASSSSGYEQYF. The CDR3 nucleotides are TGTGCCAGCAGCTCGTCGGGCTACGAGCAGTACTTC. This sequence joins TRBV7-9 and TRBJ2-7; no reliable D call. The CDR3 has 12 residues. Trimming stripped 4 bases from V and 3 bases from J, with 7 bases between. From germline, CDR1 is SEHNR and CDR2 FQNEAQ (reference sequence).

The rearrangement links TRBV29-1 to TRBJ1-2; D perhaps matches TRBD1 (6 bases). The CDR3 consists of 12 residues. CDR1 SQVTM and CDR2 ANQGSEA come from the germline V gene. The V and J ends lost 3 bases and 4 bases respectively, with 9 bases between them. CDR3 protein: CSVDRGVYGYTF. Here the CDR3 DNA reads TGCAGCGTTGACAGGGGAGTCTATGGCTACACCTTC.

The CDR3 protein is CASSLTSGPNNEQFF. The CDR3 DNA reads TGTGCCAGCAGCTTGACTAGCGGGCCCAACAATGAGCAGTTCTTC. The J gene is TRBJ2-1, the V gene TRBV11-2; 10 bases line up with TRBD2. V lost 3 bases, J lost 5 bases, and 4 bases stayed unmatched. In germline, CDR1 is SGHAT, CDR2 FQNNGV. CDR3 length equals 15 residues.

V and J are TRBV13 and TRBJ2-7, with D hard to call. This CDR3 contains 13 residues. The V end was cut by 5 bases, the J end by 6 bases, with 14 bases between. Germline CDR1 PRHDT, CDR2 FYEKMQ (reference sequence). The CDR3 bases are TGTGCCAGCAGCCTGGCCCAGGCCGGCGAGCAGTACTTC. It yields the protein CASSLAQAGEQYF.

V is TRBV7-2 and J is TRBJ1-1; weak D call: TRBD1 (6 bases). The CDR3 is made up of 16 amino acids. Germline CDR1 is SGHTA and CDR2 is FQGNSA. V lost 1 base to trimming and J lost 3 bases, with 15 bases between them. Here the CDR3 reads CASSLEPGQEDTEAFF. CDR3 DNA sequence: TGTGCCAGCAGCTTAGAACCGGGACAAGAGGACACTGAAGCTTTCTTT.

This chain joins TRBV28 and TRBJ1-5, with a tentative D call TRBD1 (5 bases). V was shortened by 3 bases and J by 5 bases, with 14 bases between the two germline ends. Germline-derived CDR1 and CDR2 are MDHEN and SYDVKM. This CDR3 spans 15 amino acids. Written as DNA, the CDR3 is TGTGCCAGCAGTTTTGGTTCGACAGATTATCAGCCCCAGCATTTT. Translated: CASSFGSTDYQPQHF.

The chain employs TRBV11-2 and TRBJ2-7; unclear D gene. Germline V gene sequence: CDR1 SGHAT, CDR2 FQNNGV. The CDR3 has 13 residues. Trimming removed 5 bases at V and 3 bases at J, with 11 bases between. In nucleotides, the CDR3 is TGTGCCAGCAGCCCCTCGAGCCGCTACGAGCAGTACTTC. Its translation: CASSPSSRYEQYF.